This passage covers 32 T cell receptor beta chains from one sample sequenced in a study of prognosis after radiotherapy for stage I lung cancer (dated by TCRdb to the early 2020s). The instrument was an Illumina HiSeq 3000. The TCR beta CDR3 region was amplified from genomic DNA by two rounds of multiplex PCR. In the first PCR round, primers specific to each TRBV and TRBJ gene were used, and the primer sequences were filed in Chinese patent CN105087789A. The raw public data were reprocessed by TCRdb itself: fastp quality trimming at Q25, MiXCR clonotype calling, in-frame beta chains only. Every distinct CDR3 protein forms one entry, paired with its most common genes and DNA. The sample contains about 18,000 distinct CDR3 sequences, roughly two fifths of them found a single time. The ten top clones hold about two fifths of the sample. The sample was PBMCs, taken before or after stereotactic body radiation therapy (not recorded which). The receptor source for this set is a donor over 45 with non-small cell lung cancer.

This chain uses TRBV25-1 with TRBJ2-6, with no clear D. The germline gives CDR1 MGHDK, CDR2 SYGVNS. CDR3 length: 14 amino acids. Trimming left V 8 bases short and J 3 bases short, with 11 bases between. CDR3 nucleotide sequence: TGTGCCAGCGGTCGGAGCTATGGGGCCAACGTCCTGACTTTC. This codes for CASGRSYGANVLTF.

The chain joins TRBV19 to TRBJ2-5, with D perhaps TRBD1 (5 bases). CDR1 and CDR2 (germline): LNHDA, SQIVND (reference sequence). V lost 7 bases and J 3 bases, leaving 9 bases between the germline ends. The CDR3 covers 12 residues. CDR3 in DNA: TGTGCCAGTAAACAGGCGAAAGAGACCCAGTACTTC. This gives the protein CASKQAKETQYF.

J is TRBJ1-5 and V is TRBV24-1; D call uncertain. The germline V gene encodes CDR1 KGHDR and CDR2 SFDVKD. The CDR3 sequence is 12 residues long. Trimming stripped 4 bases from V and 4 bases from J, with 4 bases between. CDR3 coding DNA: TGTGCCACCAGTGACTCTAATCAGCCCCAGCATTTT. Its translation is CATSDSNQPQHF.

The genes are TRBV7-2 and TRBJ2-2, with TRBD1 identical over 8 bases. Unmatched junction bases numbered 11, after V lost 1 base and J lost 1 base. CDR1 and CDR2 (germline): SGHTA, FQGNSA. The CDR3 length is 19 residues. Here the CDR3 reads CASSLVGTGSSLNTGELFF. The CDR3 DNA reads as TGTGCCAGCAGCTTAGTTGGGACAGGATCTTCGTTGAACACCGGGGAGCTGTTTTTT.

In this sample, this clonotype is medium-sized. The chain employs TRBV12-3 or TRBV12-4 and TRBJ2-1, with 8 bases that match TRBD1. V was clipped by 5 bases and J by 0 bases; unmatched bases: 6. The CDR3 spans 16 residues. The CDR3 here is CASSLRTGSSYNEQFF. The DNA for the CDR3 is TGTGCCAGCAGTCTAAGGACAGGGAGCTCCTACAATGAGCAGTTCTTC.

This clonotype was counted many times. J is TRBJ2-3 and V is TRBV20-1, with 14 bases aligning to TRBD2. The CDR3 totals 19 residues. Looked up from germline, CDR1 is DFQATT and CDR2 is SNEGSKA (reference sequence). The V segment lost 6 bases and the J segment 2 bases; nucleotides outside the gene matches: 16. The CDR3: CSAATQGGLAGGTTDTQYF. The CDR3 DNA sequence: TGCAGTGCCGCGACCCAGGGTGGACTAGCGGGAGGTACCACAGATACGCAGTATTTT.

Many counts were recorded for this clonotype. The V and J genes are TRBV28 and TRBJ1-5; D unclear. The CDR3 loop spans 14 amino acids. V shed 4 bases and J shed 9 bases, with 16 bases lying between them. Germline V lookup: CDR1 MDHEN, CDR2 SYDVKM. CDR3 DNA sequence: TGTGCCAGCAGTTCCGCGGACGGCAGAAGGCCCCAGCATTTT. Translating gives CASSSADGRRPQHF.

The rearrangement links TRBV10-3 to TRBJ2-7; 8 bases agree with TRBD1. Germline V gene sequence: CDR1 ENHRY, CDR2 SYGVKD. Losses at the gene ends were 3 bases for V and 7 bases for J; bases not matched to a gene: 11. The CDR3 consists of 15 residues. The CDR3 bases are TGTGCCATCAGTGAAAGACAGGGGTCGTTGCGGGAGCAGTACTTC. Protein: CAISERQGSLREQYF.

CDR3 residues: CASSGQGKTTDTQYF. As DNA, the CDR3 is TGTGCCAGCAGCGGACAGGGGAAGACCACAGATACGCAGTATTTT. The rearrangement links TRBV6-2 or TRBV6-3 to TRBJ2-3, with 9 bases lining up with TRBD1. The V gene end was trimmed by 6 bases and the J gene end by 2 bases; junction bases not matched to a gene: 6. Germline CDR1 reads MNHEY; CDR2 reads SVGEGT. There are 15 residues in the CDR3.

V and J are TRBV30 and TRBJ1-5; 10 bases fit TRBD1. The CDR3 runs 18 residues. With V trimmed by 1 base and J by 2 bases, 11 bases remained unmatched. Germline CDR1 is GTSNPN and CDR2 is SVGIG (reference sequence). The CDR3 loop reads CAWSADRGFALGNQPQHF. CDR3 coding DNA: TGTGCCTGGAGTGCGGACAGGGGGTTCGCGCTAGGCAATCAGCCCCAGCATTTT.

This rearrangement joins TRBV2 to TRBJ2-2; D gene uncertain. Trimming removed 4 bases at V and 5 bases at J, with 11 bases between. The CDR3 has 14 residues. Germline CDR1 reads SNHLY; CDR2 reads FYNNEI. The CDR3 region is CASSVLRPTGELFF. CDR3 coding DNA: TGTGCCAGCAGTGTGTTGCGGCCGACCGGGGAGCTGTTTTTT.

This clonotype was counted at least ten times. A much larger clone lies a single base off, so this may be a read error. The chain carries TRBV6-1 and TRBJ2-7; D is undetermined. The V gene's germline CDR1 is MNHNS and CDR2 SASEGT. The length of the CDR3 is 13 residues. CDR3 nucleotide sequence: TGTGCCGGCAGACCCGACACCTCTTACGAGCAGTACTTC. Translation: CAGRPDTSYEQYF.

There are many counts of this clonotype. The genes are TRBV2 and TRBJ2-1; D is perhaps TRBD2 (5 bases). The CDR3 sequence is 13 residues long. Germline values: CDR1 SNHLY, CDR2 FYNNEI. The V end was cut by 1 base, the J end by 8 bases, with 9 bases between. In DNA, the CDR3 is TGTGCCAGCAGTGAAGGATGGCGGGATGAGCAGTTCTTC. This sequence encodes CASSEGWRDEQFF.

Of note for this clonotype: Since a far larger clone is one base different, this is likely a read error. J is TRBJ2-2 and V is TRBV12-3 or TRBV12-4; D is uncertain. V gave up 5 bases and J gave up 3 bases, with 13 bases separating them. The CDR3 is 15 amino acids. CDR3 amino acids: CASSRSGSDTGELFF. The CDR3 DNA follows: TGTGCCAGCAGTAGATCCGGGTCGGACACCGGGGAGCTGTTTTTT.

V gene TRBV7-2 combines with J gene TRBJ2-7; D ambiguous. This CDR3 contains 17 residues. Trimming stripped 2 bases from V and 0 bases from J, with 17 bases between. Germline assignment: CDR1 SGHTA and CDR2 FQGNSA. The CDR3: CASSLTSKMGYSYEQYF. The CDR3 nucleotides are TGTGCCAGCAGCTTAACGTCGAAAATGGGTTACTCCTACGAGCAGTACTTC.

This clonotype was detected only a few times. A much larger clone sits a single nucleotide away, making a read error possible. The J gene is TRBJ2-5, the V gene TRBV11-3, with 10 nucleotides matching TRBD1. Looked up from germline, CDR1 is SGHNT and CDR2 is YENEEA. This CDR3 comprises 15 residues. V gave up 4 bases and J gave up 7 bases; unmatched junction bases: 9. The CDR3 DNA follows: TGTGCCAGCAGCTCTTCGACAGGGGGCGATGGGACCCAGTACTTC. Its translation: CASSSSTGGDGTQYF.

In this sample, this clonotype turned up many times. This chain connects TRBV20-1 to TRBJ1-6, with TRBD1 identical over 10 bases. Per the germline V gene, CDR1 is DFQATT and CDR2 is SNEGSKA (reference sequence). Trimming cost V 3 bases and J 9 bases; bases outside gene matches: 11. The CDR3 spans 16 residues. The CDR3 DNA reads TGCAGTGCTAGGTCCGGGACAGGGGCCCGGGGTTCACCCCTCCACTTT. Encoded protein: CSARSGTGARGSPLHF.

This clonotype was picked up many times. CDR3 residues: CSVGSVDGYTF. The CDR3 coding sequence is TGCAGCGTTGGGAGTGTTGATGGCTACACCTTC. This chain joins TRBV29-1 and TRBJ1-2; D uncertain. The CDR3 contains 11 residues. The V gene lost 4 bases and the J gene lost 6 bases, with 9 bases spanning the gap. Germline CDR1 and CDR2: SQVTM and ANQGSEA.

This clonotype was detected only once. A far larger clone is only one base removed, so a read error is likely. CDR3 amino acids: CASSGPGQGGTEAFF. The DNA of the CDR3 is TGTGCCAGCAGTGGGCCGGGACAGGGGGGCACTGAAGCTTTCTTT. The V and J genes are TRBV6-2 or TRBV6-3 and TRBJ1-1; TRBD1 agrees at 11 bases. The CDR3 spans 15 residues. Germline-derived CDR1 and CDR2 are MNHEY and SVGEGT. V shed 5 bases, J shed 4 bases, and the junction held 6 bases outside the gene matches.

V usage is TRBV27 and J usage is TRBJ2-1, with D unresolved. Germline V lookup: CDR1 MNHEY, CDR2 SMNVEV (reference sequence). V gave up 2 bases and J gave up 8 bases, with 10 bases separating them. The CDR3 consists of 13 residues. CDR3 in amino acids: CASSLVERYEQFF. CDR3 nucleotides: TGTGCCAGCAGTTTAGTGGAGAGGTATGAGCAGTTCTTC.

The CDR3 reads CASSLAQGTGTNSPLHF. Here the CDR3 DNA reads TGTGCCAGCAGCTTAGCGCAGGGGACAGGGACCAATTCACCCCTCCACTTT. The chain uses TRBV7-9 and TRBJ1-6, with 9 bases aligning to TRBD1. This CDR3 has 17 residues. Germline V gene data show CDR1 as SEHNR and CDR2 as FQNEAQ (reference sequence). After removal of 0 bases from V and 7 bases from J, the junction contained 7 bases not matched to a gene.

In this sample, this clonotype turned up many times. The V call is TRBV4-2, the J call TRBJ1-5, with 12 nucleotides matching TRBD1. This CDR3 has 17 residues. J was trimmed by 6 bases and V by 0 bases; bases with no gene match: 6. CDR1 is LGHNA and CDR2 is YNFKEQ in the germline V gene. The CDR3 here is CASSQDPGQGASQPQHF. DNA for the CDR3: TGTGCCAGCAGCCAAGACCCGGGACAGGGGGCTAGTCAGCCCCAGCATTTT.

With respect to this clonotype: No conserved phenylalanine or tryptophan is present at the end of the CDR3, so a read error is the likely explanation. J is TRBJ2-7 and V is TRBV5-4, with 7 bases aligning to TRBD2. CDR3 size: 13 residues. Germline assignment: CDR1 SGHNT and CDR2 YYREEE (reference sequence). The CDR3 spells CASSFGGSYGQYL. The CDR3 nucleotides read TGTGCCAGCAGCTTCGGGGGGTCCTACGGGCAGTACTTA.

This clonotype came up many times. This chain joins TRBV12-3 or TRBV12-4 and TRBJ1-5, with D perhaps TRBD1 (5 bases). The length of the CDR3 is 15 residues. V lost 1 base and J lost 1, with 8 bases in between. CDR3 residues: CASSLEAGSNQPQHF. CDR3 sequence (DNA): TGTGCCAGCAGTTTAGAAGCAGGGAGCAATCAGCCCCAGCATTTT.

The V and J genes are TRBV6-2 or TRBV6-3 and TRBJ2-3; 9 bases match TRBD2. V gave up 5 bases and J gave up 2 bases; unmatched junction bases: 5. From germline, CDR1 is MNHEY and CDR2 SVGEGT. CDR3 length: 15 amino acids. The CDR3, as DNA: TGTGCCAGCAGTGACCGACTAGCGGCCACAGATACGCAGTATTTT. Translating gives CASSDRLAATDTQYF.

This clonotype was seen at least ten times. The rearrangement joins TRBV20-1 to TRBJ2-1; either TRBD1 or TRBD2 may supply D (5 bases each). The CDR3 is made up of 17 amino acids. Germline V gene sequence: CDR1 DFQATT, CDR2 SNEGSKA (reference sequence). V lost 5 bases, J lost 0 bases, and 20 bases lay in between. The DNA for the CDR3 is TGCAGTGCTCTTCTCCGGGACGGTGCGAGCTCCTACAATGAGCAGTTCTTC. Protein sequence: CSALLRDGASSYNEQFF.

This clonotype was observed at least ten times. J is TRBJ2-2 and V is TRBV10-2, with TRBD2 matching over 12 bases. CDR3 length equals 15 residues. Germline CDR1 is WSHSY and CDR2 is SAAADI. V trimming: 6 bases; J trimming: 5 bases; junction bases outside the gene matches: 4. The CDR3 loop is CASRTSGGGTGELFF. CDR3 sequence (DNA): TGCGCCAGCAGGACTAGCGGGGGCGGAACCGGGGAGCTGTTTTTT.

This clonotype was counted ten times or more. The chain recombines TRBV20-1 with TRBJ2-2, with D maybe TRBD1 (5 bases). The germline CDR1 and CDR2 sequences are DFQATT and SNEGSKA (reference sequence). The CDR3 consists of 13 residues. V lost 3 bases and J lost 4, with 9 bases in between. The CDR3 nucleotides are TGCAGTGCTAGGACAGTCCTCACCGGGGAGCTGTTTTTT. This codes for CSARTVLTGELFF.

This clonotype was observed a single time. The V call is TRBV24-1, the J call TRBJ1-2; 7 bases match TRBD1. This CDR3 is built from 16 residues. Germline V gene data show CDR1 as KGHDR and CDR2 as SFDVKD. V gave up 3 bases and J gave up 4 bases; unmatched junction bases: 10. As DNA, the CDR3 is TGTGCCACCAGTGATGCTCGAGAAAGGGGGCCCTATGGCTACACCTTC. This sequence encodes CATSDARERGPYGYTF.

This clonotype was picked up a small number of times. A much larger clonotype is one base distant, so this may be a read error. J is TRBJ2-6 and V is TRBV6-2 or TRBV6-3; D possibly corresponds to TRBD1 (6 bases). Germline values: CDR1 MNHEY, CDR2 SVGEGT. The CDR3 contains 18 residues. The CDR3 loop is CAGSYSAGAYSGANVLTF. Here the CDR3 DNA reads TGTGCCGGCAGTTACTCAGCAGGGGCCTATTCTGGGGCCAACGTCCTGACTTTC.

The sample holds many counts of this clonotype. The rearrangement links TRBV18 to TRBJ2-1, with D possibly TRBD2 on 6 matching bases. Germline CDR1 is KGHSH and CDR2 is LQKENI. The V gene lost 2 bases and the J gene lost 5 bases, with 10 bases spanning the gap. There are 14 residues in the CDR3. CDR3 sequence (DNA): TGTGCCAGCTCACCAAGGACTACAGACAATGAGCAGTTCTTC. It translates to CASSPRTTDNEQFF.

Concerning this clonotype itself: A far larger clone is a single base away, which makes a read error likely. The chain has TRBV6-4 and TRBJ2-2; D may correspond to TRBD1 or TRBD2 (6 bases each). The germline V and J ends were trimmed by 6 bases and 7 bases, with 15 bases remaining between them. The CDR3 contains 14 residues. Germline assignment: CDR1 MRHNA and CDR2 SNTAGT. The CDR3: CASSPTGAVGELFF. In DNA, the CDR3 is TGTGCCAGCAGCCCCACGGGGGCCGTCGGGGAGCTGTTTTTT.